This TCR beta chain was captured in a study of T-cell reconstitution after alpha-beta-depleted transplantation in children. Per the germline V gene, CDR1 is SGDLS and CDR2 is YYNGEE. CDR3 length: 18 amino acids. The authors prepared the TCRbeta library with unique molecular identifiers. TCRdb reprocessed the PCR reads via MiXCR and lists one record per CDR3 protein. The sample contains 700,000 or so distinct CDR3 sequences, approximately 14% of which appear only once. Regarding this clonotype: A much larger clone differs by one base, so this may be a read error.

The TCR originated in a girl aged 2 to 9 with congenital amegakaryocytic thrombocytopenia, due to receive a stem cell transplant. The chain uses TRBV9 and TRBJ1-3; 7 bases are a match to TRBD1. The source material was PBMCs, sampled before TCRalphabeta/CD19-depleted stem cell transplant. The CDR3 reads CASSRGQSIIPSGNTKYF. DNA for the CDR3: TGTGCCAGCAGCCGGGGACAGTCGATAATTCCCTCTGGAAACACCAAATATTTT.